The 15 T cell receptor beta chains in this list originate from one sample, sequenced in a study of tumor-infiltrating lymphocytes in primary liver carcinoma. Scientists recovered RNA and DNA together from roughly 18-30 mg of unsorted bulk tissue. Synthesis of TCR beta cDNA was carried out from approximately 0.55 ug total RNA with a constant-region primer. Slightly modified ARM-PCR with three nested multiplex PCR rounds yielded TCR beta libraries. Researchers ran the first two PCR rounds for roughly 11 cycles each with TRBV1-TRBV30 forward primers and a C-beta reverse primer. MiXCR was run by TCRdb on the multiplex PCR reads, yielding one entry per CDR3 protein. The table shows 40,000 to 55,000 distinct CDR3 sequences, with less than 85% occurring only once. The material sequenced was liver tumor tissue from sampling region 5. The subset: tumor region T5, tumor centre. The receptors come from a man aged 35 to 55 with primary liver carcinoma and hepatitis B virus infection.

With regard to this clonotype: As the CDR3 is not closed by the conserved phenylalanine or tryptophan, this likely results from a read error. The chain employs TRBV6-1 and TRBJ1-4; TRBD1 is a possible D gene (5 bases). CDR3 length equals 14 residues. Germline lookup yields CDR1 MNHNS and CDR2 SASEGT. CDR3 DNA: TGTGCCAACAGTGGGGAAGGGGCGAATGAAAAACTGTTTTCT. It encodes CANSGEGANEKLFS.

On this clonotype: The conserved phenylalanine or tryptophan normally closing the CDR3 is absent here, so this likely arose from a read error. The chain employs TRBV11-2 and TRBJ2-1; D gene ambiguous. CDR3 length equals 15 residues. Germline CDR1 is SGHAT and CDR2 is FQNNGV. The CDR3 region is CASSLARSSYNEQFL. The CDR3 DNA reads TGTGCCAGCAGCTTAGCGAGGAGCTCCTACAATGAACAGTTCCTC.

The chain links TRBV4-1 to TRBJ2-2, with 12 nucleotides matching TRBD2. V lost 1 base to trimming and J lost 5 bases; unmatched junction nucleotides: 5. The germline V gene encodes CDR1 MGHRA and CDR2 YSYEKL. The CDR3 spans 17 residues. CDR3 DNA: TGCGCCAGCAGCCAAGCTAGCGGGAGGGCCGATACCGGGGAGCTGTTTTTT. It codes for CASSQASGRADTGELFF.

A remark on this clonotype: The CDR3 does not end in the conserved phenylalanine or tryptophan, so this is likely a read error. The DNA is left out, because the CDR3 cannot be placed on it with certainty; the CDR3 is given as TCRdb lists it. This chain links TRBV12-3 or TRBV12-4 with TRBJ2-7; TRBD2, the D gene given by the table, was not confirmed from the DNA. The CDR3 sequence runs 17 residues, both termini included. The CDR3 protein is CASSQFPGLAQSDEHYI.

The J gene is TRBJ2-5, the V gene TRBV11-1, with a weak D call TRBD2 (5 bases). V lost 5 bases and J lost 1, with 26 bases in between. The CDR3 is made up of 19 amino acids. The germline V gene encodes CDR1 SGHAT and CDR2 FQDESV (reference sequence). The CDR3 DNA is TGTGCCAGCAGCCCACCTCCGGAGGTCATGAAGGACTTCCAAGAGACCCAGTACTTC. Its protein is CASSPPPEVMKDFQETQYF.

This clonotype was detected ten times or more. CDR3 protein: CASSLDPGGPEQYF. In DNA, the CDR3 is TGCGCCAGCAGCTTGGATCCGGGAGGTCCCGAGCAGTACTTC. The chain joins TRBV5-1 to TRBJ2-7; the match to TRBD2 covers 7 bases. V dropped 0 bases and J dropped 6; count of bases not matched to a gene: 6. CDR3 length: 14 amino acids. CDR1 is SGHRS, CDR2 YFSETQ, per germline.

This clonotype is judged medium-sized. The chain has TRBV11-2 and TRBJ2-7; 12 positions agree with TRBD2. The CDR3 extends over 17 amino acids. Germline V gene data show CDR1 as SGHAT and CDR2 as FQNNGV. J was trimmed by 1 base and V by 4 bases; bases with no gene match: 8. The CDR3: CASSWTSGTGSSYEQYF. The CDR3 nucleotides read TGTGCCAGCAGCTGGACTAGCGGGACAGGAAGTTCCTACGAGCAGTACTTC.

The chain recombines TRBV4-1 with TRBJ1-1; TRBD1 aligns across 8 bases. Germline values: CDR1 MGHRA, CDR2 YSYEKL. V lost 0 bases to trimming and J lost 4 bases; unmatched junction nucleotides: 25. This CDR3 has 22 residues. CDR3 region: CASSQDVVPSDRGRPLVTEAFF. The DNA for the CDR3 is TGCGCCAGCAGCCAAGATGTAGTCCCCAGCGACAGGGGCAGACCCCTGGTCACTGAAGCTTTCTTT.

This chain joins TRBV29-1 and TRBJ2-5; D is possibly TRBD2 (6 bases). Germline V gene data show CDR1 as SQVTM and CDR2 as ANQGSEA. This CDR3 region has 13 residues. The germline V and J ends were trimmed by 4 bases and 7 bases, with 16 bases remaining between them. The CDR3 sequence is CSVGRRATGTQYF. CDR3 coding DNA: TGCAGCGTTGGTAGGAGGGCCACTGGGACCCAGTACTTC.

In its sample, this clonotype is medium-sized. This chain uses TRBV4-1 with TRBJ2-2, with D unresolved. V lost 2 bases, J lost 0 bases, and 4 bases lay in between. The CDR3 length is 14 residues. Germline-derived CDR1 and CDR2 are MGHRA and YSYEKL. The CDR3 DNA is TGCGCCAGCAGCCAAAACTCGAACACCGGGGAGCTGTTTTTT. Protein: CASSQNSNTGELFF.

Note on this clonotype: A read error is possible here, since a much larger clone lies one base away. The chain has TRBV28 and TRBJ2-1; possible D gene TRBD2, 5 bases. The CDR3 totals 15 residues. The germline V and J ends were trimmed by 7 bases and 1 base, with 14 bases remaining between them. Germline V lookup: CDR1 MDHEN, CDR2 SYDVKM. This CDR3 is CASTKQEESYNEQFF. In DNA, the CDR3 is TGTGCCAGCACCAAGCAGGAGGAATCCTACAATGAGCAGTTCTTC. Full variable domain (missing parts from reference TRBV28 and TRBJ2-1): DVKVTQSSRYLVKRTGEKVFLECVQDMDHENMFWYRQDPGLGLRLIYFSYDVKMKEKGDIPEGYSVSREKKERFSLILESASTNQTSMYLCASTKQEESYNEQFFGPGTRLTVL.

This clonotype occurred many times. The rearrangement uses TRBV6-5 and TRBJ1-1; a weak D match, TRBD1 (6 bases). Germline CDR1 MNHEY, CDR2 SVGAGI. V dropped 5 bases and J dropped 0 bases, with 16 bases sitting between them. The CDR3 length is 16 residues. In nucleotides, the CDR3 is TGTGCCAGCAGTCCACGACCTACAGGGATGAACACTGAAGCTTTCTTT. Protein product: CASSPRPTGMNTEAFF.

There are a few counts of this clonotype. The chain is built from TRBV30 and TRBJ2-3, with TRBD2 as a possible D gene (6 bases). CDR3 size: 13 residues. In germline, CDR1 is GTSNPN, CDR2 SVGIG (reference sequence). Here the CDR3 DNA reads TGTGTCCGTATACCGGGGGGCACAGATACGCAGTATTTT. It is translated as CVRIPGGTDTQYF.

About this clonotype itself: The germline gene is not matched at one end of the junction; a read error may be the cause. CDR3 sequence: CVSSLVKGGQFHGTQYF. The DNA for the CDR3 is TGTGTCAGCAGCTTAGTAAAAGGCGGACAGTTCCACGGGACCCAGTACTTC. The chain carries TRBV11-1 and TRBJ2-5, with D possibly being TRBD1 (6 bases). Looked up from germline, CDR1 is SGHAT and CDR2 is FQDESV (reference sequence). The CDR3 totals 17 residues.

This clonotype appeared once. An end of the junction differs from the germline gene, which may be a read error. V and J are TRBV6-2 or TRBV6-3 and TRBJ1-1; a weak D match, TRBD1 (5 bases). This CDR3 has 13 amino acids. CDR1 is MNHEY and CDR2 is SVGEGT in the germline V gene. In DNA form, the CDR3 reads TGTCCCAGCAGCTGGGGCCCGAACACTGAAGCTTTCTTT. Residues: CPSSWGPNTEAFF.